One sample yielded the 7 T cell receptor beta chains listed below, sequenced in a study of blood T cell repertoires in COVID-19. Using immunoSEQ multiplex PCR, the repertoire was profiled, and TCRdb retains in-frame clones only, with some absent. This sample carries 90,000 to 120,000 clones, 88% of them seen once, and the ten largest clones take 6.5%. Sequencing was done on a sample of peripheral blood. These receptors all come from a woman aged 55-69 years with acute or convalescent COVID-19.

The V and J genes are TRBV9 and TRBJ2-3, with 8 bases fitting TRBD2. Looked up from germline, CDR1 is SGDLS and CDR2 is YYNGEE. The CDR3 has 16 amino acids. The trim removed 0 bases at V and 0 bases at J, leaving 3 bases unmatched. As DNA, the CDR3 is TGTGCCAGCAGCGTAGACTCTAGCGGGAGCACAGATACGCAGTATTTT. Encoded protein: CASSVDSSGSTDTQYF. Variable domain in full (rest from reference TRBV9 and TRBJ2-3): DSGVTQTPKHLITATGQRVTLRCSPRSGDLSVYWYQQSLDQGLQFLIQYYNGEERAKGNILERFSAQQFPDLHSELNLSSLELGDSALYFCASSVDSSGSTDTQYFGPGTRLTVL.

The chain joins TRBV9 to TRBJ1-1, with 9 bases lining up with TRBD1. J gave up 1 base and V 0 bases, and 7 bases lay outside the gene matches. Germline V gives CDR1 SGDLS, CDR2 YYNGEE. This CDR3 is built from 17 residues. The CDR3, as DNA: TGTGCCAGCAGCGTAGGTCATCCGGGACAGGGGAACACTGAAGCTTTCTTT. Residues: CASSVGHPGQGNTEAFF.

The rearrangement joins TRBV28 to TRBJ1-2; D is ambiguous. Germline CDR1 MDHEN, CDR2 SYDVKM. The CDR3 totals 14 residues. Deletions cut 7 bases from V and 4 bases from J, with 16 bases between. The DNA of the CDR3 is TGTGCCAGCACTCCAGCCCCGGGGAGCTATGGCTACACCTTC. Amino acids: CASTPAPGSYGYTF.

The CDR3, as DNA: TGTGCCGCCAGAGCGGCCCCGGTGTGGAGTAAAAACATTCAGTACTTC. This encodes CAARAAPVWSKNIQYF. The chain employs TRBV30 and TRBJ2-4, with D maybe TRBD2 (5 bases). Germline CDR1 reads GTSNPN; CDR2 reads SVGIG (reference sequence). Trimming took off 8 bases at V and 4 bases at J, with 24 bases between the two ends. This CDR3 is 16 amino acids long.

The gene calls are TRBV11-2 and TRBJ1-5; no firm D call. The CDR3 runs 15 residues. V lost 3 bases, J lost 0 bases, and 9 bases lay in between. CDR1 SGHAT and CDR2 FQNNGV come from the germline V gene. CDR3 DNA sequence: TGTGCCAGCAGCTTTGCGATCGGTAGCAATCAGCCCCAGCATTTT. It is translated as CASSFAIGSNQPQHF.

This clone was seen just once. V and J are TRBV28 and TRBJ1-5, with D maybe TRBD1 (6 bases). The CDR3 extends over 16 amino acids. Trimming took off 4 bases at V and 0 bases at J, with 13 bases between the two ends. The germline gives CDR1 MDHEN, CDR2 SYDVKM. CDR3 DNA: TGTGCCAGCAGTTCTGGACAGACCCCTAGCAATCAGCCCCAGCATTTT. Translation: CASSSGQTPSNQPQHF. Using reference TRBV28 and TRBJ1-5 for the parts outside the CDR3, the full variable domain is DVKVTQSSRYLVKRTGEKVFLECVQDMDHENMFWYRQDPGLGLRLIYFSYDVKMKEKGDIPEGYSVSREKKERFSLILESASTNQTSMYLCASSSGQTPSNQPQHFGDGTRLSIL.

For the CDR3, the DNA is TGTGCCAGCAGTAGGGGGGGGGCCGCGGGCACTGAAGCTTTCTTT. Its protein is CASSRGGAAGTEAFF. The rearrangement links TRBV27 to TRBJ1-1; a weak D match, TRBD1 (6 bases). Germline V CDR1 and CDR2: MNHEY, SMNVEV (reference sequence). The CDR3 contains 15 residues. Between the trimmed V and J ends, which lost 5 bases and 4 bases, there was a span of 17 bases.